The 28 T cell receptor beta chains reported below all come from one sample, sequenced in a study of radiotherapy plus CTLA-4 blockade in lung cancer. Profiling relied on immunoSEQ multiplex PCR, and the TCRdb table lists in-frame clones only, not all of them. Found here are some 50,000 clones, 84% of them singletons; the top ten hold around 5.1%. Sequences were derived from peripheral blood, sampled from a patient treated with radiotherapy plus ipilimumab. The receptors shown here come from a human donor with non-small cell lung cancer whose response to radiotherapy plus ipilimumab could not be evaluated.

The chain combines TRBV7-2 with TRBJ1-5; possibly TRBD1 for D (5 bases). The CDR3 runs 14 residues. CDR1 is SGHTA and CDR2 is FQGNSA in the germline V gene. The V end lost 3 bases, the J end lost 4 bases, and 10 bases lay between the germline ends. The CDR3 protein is CASSFQGGNQPQHF. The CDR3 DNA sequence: TGTGCCAGCAGCTTCCAGGGCGGAAATCAGCCCCAGCATTTT.

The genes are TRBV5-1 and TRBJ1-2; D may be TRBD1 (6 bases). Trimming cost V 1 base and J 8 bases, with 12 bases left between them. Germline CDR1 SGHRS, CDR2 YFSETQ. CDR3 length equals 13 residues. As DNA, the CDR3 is TGCGCCAGCAGCTTGTGGGGGCAAGGAGGCTACACCTTC. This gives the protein CASSLWGQGGYTF.

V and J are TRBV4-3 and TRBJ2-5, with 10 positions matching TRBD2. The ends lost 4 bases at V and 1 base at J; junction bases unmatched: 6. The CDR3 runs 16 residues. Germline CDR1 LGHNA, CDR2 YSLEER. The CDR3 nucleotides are TGCGCCAGCAGCCTCCTAGCGGGAGTATCCCAAGAGACCCAGTACTTC. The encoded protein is CASSLLAGVSQETQYF.

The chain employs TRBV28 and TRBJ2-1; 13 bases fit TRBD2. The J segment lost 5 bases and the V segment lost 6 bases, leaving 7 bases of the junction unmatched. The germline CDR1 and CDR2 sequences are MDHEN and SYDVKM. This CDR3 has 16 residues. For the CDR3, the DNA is TGTGCCAGCAGCTTACTGGGACTAGCGGGAAACAATGAGCAGTTCTTC. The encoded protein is CASSLLGLAGNNEQFF.

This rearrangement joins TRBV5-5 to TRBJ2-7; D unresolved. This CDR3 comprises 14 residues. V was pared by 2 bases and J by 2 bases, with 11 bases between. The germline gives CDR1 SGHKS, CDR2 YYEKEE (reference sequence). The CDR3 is CASSFSPETYEQYF. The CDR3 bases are TGTGCCAGCAGCTTTTCTCCCGAGACCTACGAGCAGTACTTC.

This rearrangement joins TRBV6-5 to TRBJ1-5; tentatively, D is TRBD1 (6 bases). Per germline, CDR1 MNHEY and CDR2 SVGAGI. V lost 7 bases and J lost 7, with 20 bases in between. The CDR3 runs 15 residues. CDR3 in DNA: TGTGCCAGCAAGAACAGGGACCTAATTGGACAGCCCCAGCATTTT. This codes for CASKNRDLIGQPQHF.

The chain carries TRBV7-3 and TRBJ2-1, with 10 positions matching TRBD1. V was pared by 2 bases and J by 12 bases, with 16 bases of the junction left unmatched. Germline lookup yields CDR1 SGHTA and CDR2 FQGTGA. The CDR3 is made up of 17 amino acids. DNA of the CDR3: TGTGCCAGCAGCTTATTGGGTTGGGGACAGGGGAATACGGGGCAGTTCTTC. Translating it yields CASSLLGWGQGNTGQFF. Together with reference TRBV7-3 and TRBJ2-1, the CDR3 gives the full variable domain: GAGVSQTPSNKVTEKGKYVELRCDPISGHTALYWYRQSLGQGPEFLIYFQGTGAADDSGLPNDRFFAVRPEGSVSTLKIQRTERGDSAVYLCASSLLGWGQGNTGQFFGPGTRLTVL.

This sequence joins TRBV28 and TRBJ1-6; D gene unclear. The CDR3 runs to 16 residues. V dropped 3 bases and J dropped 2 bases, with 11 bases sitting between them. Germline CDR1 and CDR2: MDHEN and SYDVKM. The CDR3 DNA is TGTGCCAGCAGTTTCTTTCTTGACACCTATAATTCACCCCTCCACTTT. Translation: CASSFFLDTYNSPLHF.

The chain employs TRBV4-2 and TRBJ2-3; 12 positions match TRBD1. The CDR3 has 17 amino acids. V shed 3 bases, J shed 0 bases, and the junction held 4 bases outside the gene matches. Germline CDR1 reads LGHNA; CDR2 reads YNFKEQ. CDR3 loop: CASSQGTGGPSTDTQYF. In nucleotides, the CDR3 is TGTGCCAGCAGCCAGGGGACAGGGGGCCCAAGCACAGATACGCAGTATTTT.

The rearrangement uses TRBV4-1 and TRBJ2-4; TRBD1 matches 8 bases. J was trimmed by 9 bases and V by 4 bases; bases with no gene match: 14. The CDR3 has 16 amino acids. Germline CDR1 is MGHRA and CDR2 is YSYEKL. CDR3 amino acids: CASSPSNGQGLIIQYF. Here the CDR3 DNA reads TGCGCCAGCAGCCCCTCTAACGGACAGGGCTTAATCATTCAGTACTTC.

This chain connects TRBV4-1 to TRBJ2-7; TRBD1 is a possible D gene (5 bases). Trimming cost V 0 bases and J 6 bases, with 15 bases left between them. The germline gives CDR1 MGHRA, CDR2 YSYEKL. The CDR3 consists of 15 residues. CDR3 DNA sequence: TGCGCCAGCAGCCAAGATCCAGGGTTACGGTCCGAGCAGTACTTC. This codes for CASSQDPGLRSEQYF.

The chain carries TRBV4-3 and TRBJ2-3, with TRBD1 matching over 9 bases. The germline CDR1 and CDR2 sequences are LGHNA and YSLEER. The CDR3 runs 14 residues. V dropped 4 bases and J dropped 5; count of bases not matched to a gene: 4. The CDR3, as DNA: TGCGCCAGCAGCCTCCGACAGGGGGTAGATACGCAGTATTTT. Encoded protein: CASSLRQGVDTQYF.

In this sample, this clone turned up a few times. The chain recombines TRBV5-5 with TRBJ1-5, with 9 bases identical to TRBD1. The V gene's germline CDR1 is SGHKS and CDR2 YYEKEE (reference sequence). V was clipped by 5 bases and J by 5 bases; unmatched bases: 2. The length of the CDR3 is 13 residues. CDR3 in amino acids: CASSWDRDQPQHF. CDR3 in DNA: TGTGCCAGCAGTTGGGACAGGGATCAGCCCCAGCATTTT. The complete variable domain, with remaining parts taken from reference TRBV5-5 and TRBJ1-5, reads DAGVTQSPTHLIKTRGQQVTLRCSPISGHKSVSWYQQVLGQGPQFIFQYYEKEERGRGNFPDRFSARQFPNYSSELNVNALLLGDSALYLCASSWDRDQPQHFGDGTRLSIL.

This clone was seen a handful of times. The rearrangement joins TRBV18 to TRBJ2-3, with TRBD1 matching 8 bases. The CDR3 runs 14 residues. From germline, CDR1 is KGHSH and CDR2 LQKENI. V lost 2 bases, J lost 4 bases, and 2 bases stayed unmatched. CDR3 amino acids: CASSPETGADTQYF. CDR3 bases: TGTGCCAGCTCACCAGAGACAGGGGCAGATACGCAGTATTTT.

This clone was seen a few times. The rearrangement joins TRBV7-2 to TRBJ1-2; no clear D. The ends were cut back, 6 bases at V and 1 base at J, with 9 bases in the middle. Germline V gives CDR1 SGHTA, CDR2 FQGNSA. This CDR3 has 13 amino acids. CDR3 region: CASSTGFNYGYTF. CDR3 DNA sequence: TGTGCCAGCAGTACGGGATTTAACTATGGCTACACCTTC.

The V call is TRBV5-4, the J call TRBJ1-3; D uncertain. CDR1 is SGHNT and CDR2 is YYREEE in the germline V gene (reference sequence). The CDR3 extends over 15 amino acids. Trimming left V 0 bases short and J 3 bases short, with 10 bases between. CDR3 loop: CASSLGSGFGNTIYF. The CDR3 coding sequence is TGTGCCAGCAGCTTGGGGTCCGGGTTTGGAAACACCATATATTTT.

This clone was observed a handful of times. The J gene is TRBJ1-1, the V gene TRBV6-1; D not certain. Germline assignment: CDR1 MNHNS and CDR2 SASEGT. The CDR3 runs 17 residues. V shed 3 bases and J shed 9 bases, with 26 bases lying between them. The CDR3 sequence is CASSDVTIRVSWKQAFF. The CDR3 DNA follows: TGTGCCAGCAGTGACGTCACAATTCGGGTATCTTGGAAGCAAGCTTTCTTT.

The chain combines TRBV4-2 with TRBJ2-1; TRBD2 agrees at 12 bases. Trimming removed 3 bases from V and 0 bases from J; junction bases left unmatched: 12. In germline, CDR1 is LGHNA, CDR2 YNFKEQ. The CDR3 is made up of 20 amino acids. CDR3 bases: TGTGCCAGCAGCCATCAGACTAGCGGGAGTCTTGAGTCCTCCTACAATGAGCAGTTCTTC. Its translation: CASSHQTSGSLESSYNEQFF.

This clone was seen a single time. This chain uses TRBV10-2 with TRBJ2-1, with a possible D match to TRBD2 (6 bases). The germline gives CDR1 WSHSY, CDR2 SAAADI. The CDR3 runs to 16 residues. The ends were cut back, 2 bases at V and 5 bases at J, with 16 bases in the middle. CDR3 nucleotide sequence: TGCGCCAGCAGTGAGCCCCAAAACGGGAGACACAATGAGCAGTTCTTC. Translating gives CASSEPQNGRHNEQFF.

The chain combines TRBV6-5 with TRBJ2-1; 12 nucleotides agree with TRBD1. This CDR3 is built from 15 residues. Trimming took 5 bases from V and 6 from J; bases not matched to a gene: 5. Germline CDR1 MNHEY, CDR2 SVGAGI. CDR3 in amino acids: CASSGGQGAFNEQFF. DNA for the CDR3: TGTGCCAGCAGTGGGGGACAGGGGGCTTTCAATGAGCAGTTCTTC.

DNA of the CDR3: TGCGCCAGCAGCTTGGCGAGGACTAGCGGAGAGATTATGGATACGCAGTATTTT. Translation: CASSLARTSGEIMDTQYF. The gene calls are TRBV5-1 and TRBJ2-3; 10 bases align to TRBD2. The V gene end was trimmed by 0 bases and the J gene end by 6 bases; junction bases not matched to a gene: 13. This CDR3 spans 18 amino acids. Germline values: CDR1 SGHRS, CDR2 YFSETQ.

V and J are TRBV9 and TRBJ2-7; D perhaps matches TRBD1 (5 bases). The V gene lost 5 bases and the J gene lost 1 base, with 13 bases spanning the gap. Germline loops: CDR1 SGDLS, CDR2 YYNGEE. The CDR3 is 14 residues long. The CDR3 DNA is TGTGCCAGCAGTCCAGGGTACGGGTCCTACGAGCAGTACTTC. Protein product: CASSPGYGSYEQYF.

The CDR3 region is CARSLKRRVHGNQPQHF. CDR3 sequence (DNA): TGTGCCAGAAGCTTAAAGAGGAGGGTCCATGGCAATCAGCCCCAGCATTTT. The rearrangement uses TRBV7-5 and TRBJ1-5. TRBV7-5 is a documented pseudogene. The CDR3 spans 17 residues.

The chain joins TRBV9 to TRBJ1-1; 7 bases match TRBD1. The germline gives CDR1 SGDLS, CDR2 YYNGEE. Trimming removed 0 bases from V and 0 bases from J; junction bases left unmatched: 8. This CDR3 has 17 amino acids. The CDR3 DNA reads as TGTGCCAGCAGCGTAGATATCGGACAGGCAATGAACACTGAAGCTTTCTTT. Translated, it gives CASSVDIGQAMNTEAFF.

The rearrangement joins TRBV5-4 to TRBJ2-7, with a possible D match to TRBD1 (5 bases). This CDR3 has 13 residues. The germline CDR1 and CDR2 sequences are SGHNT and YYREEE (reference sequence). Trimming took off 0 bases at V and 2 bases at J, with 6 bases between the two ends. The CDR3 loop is CASSLGRAYEQYF. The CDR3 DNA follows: TGTGCCAGCAGCTTGGGCAGGGCCTACGAGCAGTACTTC.

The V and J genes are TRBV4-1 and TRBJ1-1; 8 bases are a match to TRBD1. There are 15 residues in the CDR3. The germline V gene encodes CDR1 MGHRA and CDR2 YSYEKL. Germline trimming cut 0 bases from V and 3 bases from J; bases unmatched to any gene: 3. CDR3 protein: CASSQEVTGDTEAFF. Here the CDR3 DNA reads TGCGCCAGCAGCCAAGAGGTGACAGGGGACACTGAAGCTTTCTTT.

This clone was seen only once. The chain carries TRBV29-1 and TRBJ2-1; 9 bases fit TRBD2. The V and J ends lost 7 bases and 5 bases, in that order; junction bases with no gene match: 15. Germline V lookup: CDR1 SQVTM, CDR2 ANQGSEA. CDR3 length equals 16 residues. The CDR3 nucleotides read TGCAGCGCCTTCCTCCTAGCGGGAAAGACCAACAATGAGCAGTTCTTC. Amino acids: CSAFLLAGKTNNEQFF.

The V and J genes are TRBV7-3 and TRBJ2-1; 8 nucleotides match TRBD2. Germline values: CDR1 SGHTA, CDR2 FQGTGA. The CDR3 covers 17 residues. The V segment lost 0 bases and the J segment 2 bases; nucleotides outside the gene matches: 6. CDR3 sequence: CASSLTLREGPYNEQFF. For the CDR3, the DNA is TGTGCCAGCAGCTTAACCCTCCGGGAGGGTCCCTACAATGAGCAGTTCTTC.